Listed here are 32 T cell receptor beta chains from one sample, sequenced in a study of response to subunit inactivated influenza vaccine (dated by TCRdb to between 2018 and 2020). Libraries were constructed by RT-PCR. The sequencer was an Illumina HiSeq 2500. The raw public reads went through TCRdb reprocessing: fastp at Q25, MiXCR clone calling, in-frame beta chains kept. Entries are consolidated by CDR3 protein sequence, retaining the most common genes and DNA. Within this sample are a few hundred thousand distinct CDR3 sequences, with 21% of them counted one time only. 10% of the sample lies in the top ten. This specimen consisted of PBMCs from blood, obtained about 20 months after vaccination. All receptors come from a man between 50 and 69 years old who received an inactivated influenza vaccine. Donor details come from another sample of the same person, matched by shared clones.

The V call is TRBV18, the J call TRBJ1-1; D not resolved. V lost 6 bases and J 2 bases, leaving 10 bases between the germline ends. Germline V gives CDR1 KGHSH, CDR2 LQKENI. The CDR3 runs to 13 residues. The CDR3 region is CASSMGGNTEAFF. The CDR3 DNA reads TGTGCCAGCTCGATGGGAGGAAACACTGAAGCTTTCTTT.

This clonotype came up a few times. The rearrangement uses TRBV12-3 or TRBV12-4 and TRBJ2-3; the D gene is possibly TRBD2 (6 bases). Trimming cost V 8 bases and J 5 bases, with 11 bases left between them. CDR3 length: 12 amino acids. CDR3 nucleotide sequence: TGTGCCAGCTCCCCGGGGGAAGATACGCAGTATTTT. As protein: CASSPGEDTQYF.

The V and J genes are TRBV20-1 and TRBJ2-7; 10 nucleotides align to TRBD1. The CDR3 covers 15 residues. The germline gives CDR1 DFQATT, CDR2 SNEGSKA (reference sequence). V shed 4 bases, J shed 5 bases, and the junction held 11 bases outside the gene matches. CDR3 sequence reads: CSANSYSGTGDEQYF. Written as DNA, the CDR3 is TGCAGTGCTAACAGCTATTCCGGGACAGGGGACGAGCAGTACTTC.

The V gene is TRBV7-9, the J gene TRBJ1-2; TRBD1 aligns across 10 bases. Germline V gene sequence: CDR1 SEHNR, CDR2 FQNEAQ (reference sequence). The ends lost 7 bases at V and 1 base at J; junction bases unmatched: 9. The CDR3 has 16 residues. CDR3 coding DNA: TGTGCCAGCATCGATCAACGGACAGGGGGTAACTATGGCTACACCTTC. This codes for CASIDQRTGGNYGYTF.

This clonotype was counted at least ten times. The V call is TRBV27, the J call TRBJ1-2, with 8 bases aligning to TRBD1. The V gene's germline CDR1 is MNHEY and CDR2 SMNVEV (reference sequence). Losses at the gene ends were 5 bases for V and 6 bases for J; bases not matched to a gene: 2. The CDR3 spans 12 residues. For the CDR3, the DNA is TGTGCCAGCAGTACAGGGGGACATGGCTACACCTTC. Its translation: CASSTGGHGYTF.

This clonotype was detected many times. The gene calls are TRBV7-2 and TRBJ1-2; D gene uncertain. Trimming took 1 base from V and 8 from J, leaving 14 bases between them. The V gene's germline CDR1 is SGHTA and CDR2 FQGNSA. The length of the CDR3 is 14 residues. In nucleotides, the CDR3 is TGTGCCAGCAGCTTAGACTGGACCGTCGGGGGCTACACCTTC. It is translated as CASSLDWTVGGYTF.

This clonotype has ten or more counts. CDR3 protein: CASSLVYTLAGQPQHF. The CDR3 bases are TGTGCCAGCAGCTTGGTATACACCTTAGCGGGTCAGCCCCAGCATTTT. The chain couples TRBV5-5 to TRBJ1-5; D gene ambiguous. The V gene lost 0 bases and the J gene lost 6 bases, with 16 bases spanning the gap. Germline V gene data show CDR1 as SGHKS and CDR2 as YYEKEE (reference sequence). The CDR3 runs 16 residues. Variable domain in full (rest from reference TRBV5-5 and TRBJ1-5): DAGVTQSPTHLIKTRGQQVTLRCSPISGHKSVSWYQQVLGQGPQFIFQYYEKEERGRGNFPDRFSARQFPNYSSELNVNALLLGDSALYLCASSLVYTLAGQPQHFGDGTRLSIL.

This rearrangement joins TRBV6-2 or TRBV6-3 to TRBJ2-5; D may be TRBD1 (7 bases). The CDR3 runs 13 residues. CDR1 is MNHEY, CDR2 SVGEGT, per germline. Between the trimmed V and J ends, which lost 5 bases and 5 bases, there was a span of 12 bases. CDR3 loop: CASSKQGTETQYF. As DNA, the CDR3 is TGTGCCAGCAGTAAACAGGGGACTGAGACCCAGTACTTC.

The chain employs TRBV19 and TRBJ1-5; 9 nucleotides line up with TRBD1. The CDR3 contains 14 residues. CDR1 and CDR2 from the germline V gene are LNHDA and SQIVND (reference sequence). V gave up 6 bases and J gave up 5 bases; unmatched junction bases: 5. CDR3 loop: CASRSGQGYQPQHF. CDR3 coding DNA: TGTGCCAGTAGGAGTGGACAGGGGTATCAGCCCCAGCATTTT.

A remark on this clonotype: The conserved closing phenylalanine or tryptophan is absent in this CDR3, likely reflecting a read error. V is TRBV3-1 and J is TRBJ1-1, with D tentatively TRBD1 (5 bases). CDR3 length: 12 residues. CDR1 and CDR2 from the germline V gene are LGHDT and YNNKEL (reference sequence). V shed 1 base and J shed 10 bases, with 10 bases lying between them. The CDR3 bases are TGTGCCAGCAGCCAAGTGGGGCAGCGAGCTTTCTTG. Its translation: CASSQVGQRAFL.

This clonotype was seen many times. This chain connects TRBV5-6 to TRBJ1-2; no definite D call. There are 14 residues in the CDR3. V was pared by 0 bases and J by 0 bases, with 6 bases between. Germline V gene sequence: CDR1 SGHDT, CDR2 YYEEEE. The CDR3 region is CASSLGRPNYGYTF. CDR3 sequence (DNA): TGTGCCAGCAGCTTGGGCAGGCCTAACTATGGCTACACCTTC.

In this sample, this clonotype turned up many times. V and J are TRBV4-1 and TRBJ2-7; TRBD1 matches at 11 bases. Germline CDR1 reads MGHRA; CDR2 reads YSYEKL. J was trimmed by 4 bases and V by 1 base; bases with no gene match: 3. This CDR3 spans 15 amino acids. This chain's CDR3 is CASSQAGTGGYEQYF. The DNA of the CDR3 is TGCGCCAGCAGCCAAGCCGGGACAGGGGGGTACGAGCAGTACTTC.

This clonotype was recorded at least ten times. This chain joins TRBV10-2 and TRBJ2-7; TRBD2 agrees at 7 bases. The CDR3 covers 14 residues. With 8 bases clipped from V and 0 bases from J, the junction kept 7 bases outside the gene matches. In germline, CDR1 is WSHSY, CDR2 SAAADI. In nucleotides, the CDR3 is TGCGCCAGCCGGTCTAGCGGCGTCTCCTACGAGCAGTACTTC. Translated, it gives CASRSSGVSYEQYF.

The chain carries TRBV7-2 and TRBJ1-1, with unresolved D. The germline V and J ends were trimmed by 0 bases and 1 base, with 6 bases remaining between them. Looked up from germline, CDR1 is SGHTA and CDR2 is FQGNSA. The CDR3 spans 14 residues. The CDR3 nucleotides read TGTGCCAGCAGCTTAGCCGTGAGGAACACTGAAGCTTTCTTT. Translated: CASSLAVRNTEAFF. The whole variable domain, remainder taken from reference TRBV7-2 and TRBJ1-1, is GAGVSQSPSNKVTEKGKDVELRCDPISGHTALYWYRQSLGQGLEFLIYFQGNSAPDKSGLPSDRFSAERTGGSVSTLTIQRTQQEDSAVYLCASSLAVRNTEAFFGQGTRLTVV.

This clonotype was counted at least ten times. The rearrangement joins TRBV10-3 to TRBJ1-3; D is ambiguous. V was shortened by 3 bases and J by 7 bases, with 19 bases between the two germline ends. This CDR3 region has 16 residues. Germline lookup yields CDR1 ENHRY and CDR2 SYGVKD. CDR3 residues: CAISDQILGFGNTIYF. CDR3 in DNA: TGTGCCATCAGTGACCAGATTTTGGGTTTCGGGAACACCATATATTTT.

CDR3 nucleotides: TGCAGCGTTGGCCGGGATCCCTACGAGCAGTACTTC. Translation: CSVGRDPYEQYF. V usage is TRBV29-1 and J usage is TRBJ2-7; tentatively, D is TRBD2 (5 bases). Trimming pared 4 bases from V and 2 bases from J, leaving 9 bases between. CDR1 is SQVTM, CDR2 ANQGSEA, per germline. The CDR3 loop spans 12 amino acids.

CDR3 residues: CASRPTRALGYTF. The CDR3 DNA sequence: TGTGCCAGCAGACCTACGAGGGCCCTTGGCTACACCTTC. The J gene is TRBJ1-2, the V gene TRBV6-4; D gene uncertain. The V gene lost 6 bases and the J gene lost 7 bases, with 15 bases spanning the gap. The V gene's germline CDR1 is MRHNA and CDR2 SNTAGT. The CDR3 is made up of 13 amino acids.

This clonotype showed up many times. The chain links TRBV10-3 to TRBJ1-3, with a possible D match to TRBD1 (6 bases). The germline CDR1 and CDR2 sequences are ENHRY and SYGVKD. This CDR3 is 15 amino acids long. V was cut by 7 bases and J by 0 bases, with 13 bases left in between. This chain's CDR3 is CAINPDSHSGNTIYF. CDR3 nucleotide sequence: TGTGCCATCAACCCGGACAGTCACTCTGGAAACACCATATATTTT.

The chain uses TRBV11-2 and TRBJ2-4; TRBD1 matches at 10 bases. The germline V gene encodes CDR1 SGHAT and CDR2 FQNNGV. The CDR3 sequence is 16 residues long. After removal of 6 bases from V and 3 bases from J, the junction contained 8 bases not matched to a gene. CDR3 DNA sequence: TGTGCCAGCAGTTCCGGGACAGGGGAAGGCAAAAACATTCAGTACTTC. It codes for CASSSGTGEGKNIQYF.

There are a few counts of this clonotype. The chain carries TRBV5-6 and TRBJ2-2; D is unclear. V was clipped by 0 bases and J by 4 bases, with 7 bases between them. The germline CDR1 and CDR2 sequences are SGHDT and YYEEEE. This CDR3 spans 14 amino acids. CDR3 nucleotide sequence: TGTGCCAGCAGCTTGGGAGTTACCACCGGGGAGCTGTTTTTT. As protein: CASSLGVTTGELFF. Together with reference TRBV5-6 and TRBJ2-2, the CDR3 gives the full variable domain: DAGVTQSPTHLIKTRGQQVTLRCSPKSGHDTVSWYQQALGQGPQFIFQYYEEEERQRGNFPDRFSGHQFPNYSSELNVNALLLGDSALYLCASSLGVTTGELFFGEGSRLTVL.

This clonotype was observed many times. The chain is built from TRBV5-1 and TRBJ2-6; D remains unclear. This CDR3 comprises 15 residues. Trimming removed 7 bases from V and 2 bases from J, with 13 bases in between. Germline V gene lookup returns CDR1 SGHRS and CDR2 YFSETQ. The CDR3 nucleotides read TGCGCCAGCCGGCCCGCGGATACTGGGGCCAACGTCCTGACTTTC. This sequence encodes CASRPADTGANVLTF.

This clonotype turned up a few times. V is TRBV29-1 and J is TRBJ1-1; D might be TRBD1 (6 bases). Trimming removed 2 bases at V and 0 bases at J, with 19 bases between. The germline gives CDR1 SQVTM, CDR2 ANQGSEA. This CDR3 spans 17 amino acids. CDR3 DNA sequence: TGCAGCGTTGAAAACGTTTGGGGGGCCGCCGTGAACACTGAAGCTTTCTTT. Translation: CSVENVWGAAVNTEAFF.

V usage is TRBV4-2 and J usage is TRBJ2-7; either TRBD1 or TRBD2 may supply D (6 bases each). Trimming cost V 0 bases and J 5 bases, with 14 bases left between them. This CDR3 spans 15 amino acids. Germline V lookup: CDR1 LGHNA, CDR2 YNFKEQ. DNA of the CDR3: TGTGCCAGCAGCCAAGATCCCGGGGGCCAGGACGAGCAGTACTTC. Protein sequence: CASSQDPGGQDEQYF.

This clonotype turned up a few times. The CDR3 coding sequence is TGTGCCAGCAGCTTAGAGTTCGGACTACGAAGTGAGCAGTTCTTC. This sequence encodes CASSLEFGLRSEQFF. The rearrangement uses TRBV11-2 and TRBJ2-1; perhaps TRBD2 as D (6 bases). V gave up 0 bases and J gave up 9 bases, with 15 bases separating them. There are 15 residues in the CDR3. Germline values: CDR1 SGHAT, CDR2 FQNNGV.

This clonotype was picked up a small number of times. This sequence joins TRBV7-2 and TRBJ1-1; D remains unclear. This CDR3 region has 15 residues. The germline CDR1 and CDR2 sequences are SGHTA and FQGNSA. Trimming removed 5 bases from V and 0 bases from J, with 13 bases in between. In DNA, the CDR3 is TGTGCCAGCAGCCCGGGTGGTAGGGTGAACACTGAAGCTTTCTTT. Translated, it gives CASSPGGRVNTEAFF.

This clonotype was counted only a few times. The chain is built from TRBV4-2 and TRBJ1-2; TRBD1 might be the D (6 bases). The CDR3 spans 15 residues. Germline-derived CDR1 and CDR2 are LGHNA and YNFKEQ. The V gene lost 2 bases and the J gene lost 6 bases, with 16 bases spanning the gap. Written as DNA, the CDR3 is TGTGCCAGCAGCCAATCCGCGGCAGGGGAACATGGCTACACCTTC. It encodes CASSQSAAGEHGYTF.

Concerning this clonotype itself: A much larger clone lies one base from this, so it may be a read error. The final CDR3 position lacks the conserved phenylalanine or tryptophan, pointing to a likely read error. The V and J genes are TRBV10-3 and TRBJ1-1, with D maybe TRBD1 (6 bases). The CDR3 has 14 amino acids. Germline V gene data show CDR1 as ENHRY and CDR2 as SYGVKD. V lost 4 bases and J 4 bases, leaving 13 bases between the germline ends. CDR3 sequence reads: CAISVQGGGTEAFL. In DNA form, the CDR3 reads TGTGCCATCAGTGTACAGGGAGGAGGCACTGAAGCTTTCCTT.

DNA for the CDR3: TGTGCCAGCAGCCGCGACAGGGTTGGAAACACCATATATTTT. It encodes CASSRDRVGNTIYF. J is TRBJ1-3 and V is TRBV12-3 or TRBV12-4, with 7 bases matching TRBD1. The CDR3 is made up of 14 amino acids. J gave up 3 bases and V 6 bases, and 5 bases lay outside the gene matches.

The sample holds a few counts of this clonotype. CDR3 amino acids: CASSGYRGYAEAFF. DNA of the CDR3: TGTGCCAGCAGTGGTTACAGGGGGTACGCTGAAGCTTTCTTT. This chain links TRBV11-2 with TRBJ1-1, with 8 bases fitting TRBD1. Germline values: CDR1 SGHAT, CDR2 FQNNGV. V lost 6 bases and J lost 6; bases outside the gene matches: 9. This CDR3 is 14 amino acids long.

The DNA of the CDR3 is TGCAGCACGACAGTGACAAGCACAGATACGCAGTATTTT. Translating gives CSTTVTSTDTQYF. This chain links TRBV29-1 with TRBJ2-3; tentatively, D is TRBD1 (5 bases). Between the trimmed V and J ends, which lost 8 bases and 0 bases, there was a span of 12 bases. This CDR3 is 13 amino acids long. Per germline, CDR1 SQVTM and CDR2 ANQGSEA.

J is TRBJ2-7 and V is TRBV7-2; 7 bases line up with TRBD1. This CDR3 comprises 14 residues. Germline values: CDR1 SGHTA, CDR2 FQGNSA. J gave up 3 bases and V 5 bases, and 7 bases lay outside the gene matches. For the CDR3, the DNA is TGTGCCAGCAGCGGATACAGGGGAAACTACGAGCAGTACTTC. Translated, it gives CASSGYRGNYEQYF.

This clonotype has more than one count but fewer than ten. The chain joins TRBV19 to TRBJ2-7, with TRBD2 matching 13 bases. Germline V lookup: CDR1 LNHDA, CDR2 SQIVND (reference sequence). Losses at the gene ends were 3 bases for V and 2 bases for J; bases not matched to a gene: 4. The length of the CDR3 is 16 residues. This chain's CDR3 is CASSIRTSGRPYEQYF. CDR3 nucleotides: TGTGCCAGTAGTATCCGGACTAGCGGGAGACCCTACGAGCAGTACTTC.